These 21 T cell receptor beta chains originate from one sample sequenced in a study of T cell changes during pregnancy in multiple sclerosis. Produced via immunoSEQ multiplex PCR; TCRdb's table is partial and in-frame only. The sample includes around 95,000 clones, roughly 94% of them seen just once. This material consisted of peripheral blood, taken after pregnancy. These receptors all come from a female donor in good health, enrolled as a control in a pregnancy study.

The chain joins TRBV10-3 to TRBJ1-2; the D gene is possibly TRBD1 (6 bases). Germline assignment: CDR1 ENHRY and CDR2 SYGVKD. This CDR3 is 15 amino acids long. Deletions cut 3 bases from V and 3 bases from J, with 14 bases between. CDR3 in DNA: TGTGCCATCAGTGACCCAAAGACAGGCGACTATGGCTACACCTTC. It yields the protein CAISDPKTGDYGYTF.

CDR3 in DNA: TGCGCCAGCAACCCGGGACAGGGGAAAGTCCGGGAGCTGTTTTTT. It encodes CASNPGQGKVRELFF. The V and J genes are TRBV23-1 and TRBJ2-2; 10 bases align to TRBD1. TRBV23-1 has ORF status, its function being uncertain. This CDR3 comprises 15 residues. The V gene end was trimmed by 7 bases and the J gene end by 9 bases; junction bases not matched to a gene: 11.

The J gene is TRBJ1-2, the V gene TRBV9; D unresolved. The CDR3 contains 15 residues. Germline CDR1 SGDLS, CDR2 YYNGEE. V was shortened by 3 bases and J by 1 base, with 13 bases between the two germline ends. DNA for the CDR3: TGTGCCAGCAGCGCTACGACAAGCCTTAACTATGGCTACACCTTC. This codes for CASSATTSLNYGYTF.

The chain recombines TRBV4-1 with TRBJ2-4; TRBD1 matches at 7 bases. Trimming at V came to 1 base and at J to 6 bases, leaving 6 bases not matched to a gene. CDR3 length: 15 amino acids. Germline V lookup: CDR1 MGHRA, CDR2 YSYEKL. The chain's CDR3 is CASSQVWGQRNIQYF. In DNA form, the CDR3 reads TGCGCCAGCAGCCAAGTCTGGGGACAGAGAAACATTCAGTACTTC.

This rearrangement joins TRBV2 to TRBJ2-7; TRBD2 agrees at 10 bases. Germline assignment: CDR1 SNHLY and CDR2 FYNNEI. The J segment lost 2 bases and the V segment lost 8 bases, leaving 9 bases of the junction unmatched. The CDR3 runs to 15 residues. CDR3 nucleotides: TGTGCCAGCCACCTTGAAGCGGGAGGGGCCTACGAGCAGTACTTC. It is translated as CASHLEAGGAYEQYF.

The rearrangement uses TRBV25-1 and TRBJ2-1; the match to TRBD1 covers 9 bases. Germline CDR1 is MGHDK and CDR2 is SYGVNS. V dropped 1 base and J dropped 7; count of bases not matched to a gene: 5. The CDR3 spans 15 residues. In DNA form, the CDR3 reads TGTGCCAGCAGTGAATCCGGGACAGGGAGGAATGAGCAGTTCTTC. Residues: CASSESGTGRNEQFF.

The genes are TRBV6-6 and TRBJ1-5; tentative D call: TRBD1 (6 bases). Germline V gene sequence: CDR1 MNHNY, CDR2 SVGAGI (reference sequence). V was pared by 4 bases and J by 10 bases, with 11 bases between. This CDR3 is built from 12 residues. The CDR3 DNA reads TGTGCCAGCAGTTCCGCGGACAGCCCCCAGCATTTT. It translates to CASSSADSPQHF.

The rearrangement joins TRBV19 to TRBJ2-3; D is perhaps TRBD1 (5 bases). This CDR3 is 13 amino acids long. CDR1 is LNHDA and CDR2 is SQIVND in the germline V gene (reference sequence). Trimming left V 3 bases short and J 3 bases short, with 7 bases between. The CDR3 region has the DNA TGTGCCAGTAGTATCTCAGGGACAGATACGCAGTATTTT. It specifies CASSISGTDTQYF.

The genes are TRBV5-6 and TRBJ2-2; 9 positions agree with TRBD2. The CDR3 is 17 residues long. The germline CDR1 and CDR2 sequences are SGHDT and YYEEEE. V dropped 4 bases and J dropped 1; count of bases not matched to a gene: 8. The chain's CDR3 is CASSLYGGRVNTGELFF. The CDR3 bases are TGTGCCAGCAGCCTATACGGCGGGAGGGTGAACACCGGGGAGCTGTTTTTT.

This clone came up once. The chain carries TRBV5-1 and TRBJ1-4; perhaps TRBD1 as D (6 bases). Germline loops: CDR1 SGHRS, CDR2 YFSETQ. The CDR3 consists of 14 residues. V was clipped by 2 bases and J by 3 bases, with 8 bases between them. The CDR3 DNA reads TGCGCCAGCAGCTTAAAGGGGGCTAATGAAAAACTGTTTTTT. Translation gives CASSLKGANEKLFF.

The chain joins TRBV28 to TRBJ2-1; D might be TRBD1 (5 bases). The CDR3 has 11 amino acids. Trimming removed 5 bases at V and 12 bases at J, with 11 bases between. CDR1 is MDHEN, CDR2 SYDVKM, per germline. The CDR3 loop reads CASSKGLGQFF. The CDR3, as DNA: TGTGCCAGCAGTAAGGGGTTGGGGCAGTTCTTC.

The count of this clone is one. J is TRBJ2-1 and V is TRBV5-1; D possibly corresponds to TRBD1 (8 bases). Trimming removed 4 bases from V and 8 bases from J, with 16 bases in between. The CDR3 sequence is 14 residues long. Germline-derived CDR1 and CDR2 are SGHRS and YFSETQ. CDR3 in DNA: TGCGCCAGCAGCCGCGGACAGGGAGGGGATGAGCAGTTCTTC. Protein product: CASSRGQGGDEQFF. Full variable domain (rest looked up from reference TRBV5-1 and TRBJ2-1): KAGVTQTPRYLIKTRGQQVTLSCSPISGHRSVSWYQQTPGQGLQFLFEYFSETQRNKGNFPGRFSGRQFSNSRSEMNVSTLELGDSALYLCASSRGQGGDEQFFGPGTRLTVL.

In this sample, this clone turned up a few times. This chain links TRBV5-4 with TRBJ2-2; the match to TRBD2 covers 11 bases. CDR1 is SGHNT, CDR2 YYREEE, per germline (reference sequence). This CDR3 has 16 residues. V shed 4 bases and J 6 bases; nucleotides not matched to a gene: 8. CDR3 loop: CASSKPSGRKAGELFF. The DNA of the CDR3 is TGTGCCAGCAGCAAACCTAGCGGGAGGAAGGCCGGGGAGCTGTTTTTT.

The chain carries TRBV5-1 and TRBJ1-2, with unresolved D. The V end lost 0 bases, the J end lost 1 base, and 7 bases lay between the germline ends. CDR3 length: 14 residues. CDR1 SGHRS and CDR2 YFSETQ come from the germline V gene. As DNA, the CDR3 is TGCGCCAGCAGCTTGGGTAGCGTTAACTATGGCTACACCTTC. Protein: CASSLGSVNYGYTF.

The chain carries TRBV29-1 and TRBJ2-2, with 8 bases fitting TRBD1. CDR3 length equals 14 residues. V lost 6 bases, J lost 3 bases, and 6 bases stayed unmatched. Germline-derived CDR1 and CDR2 are SQVTM and ANQGSEA. The CDR3 region is CSVPGQGDTGELFF. In DNA form, the CDR3 reads TGCAGCGTGCCAGGACAGGGCGACACCGGGGAGCTGTTTTTT.

This chain connects TRBV28 to TRBJ1-2; 10 nucleotides match TRBD1. Germline values: CDR1 MDHEN, CDR2 SYDVKM. V gave up 7 bases and J gave up 8 bases; unmatched junction bases: 7. This CDR3 spans 13 amino acids. As DNA, the CDR3 is TGTGCCAGCAAGGGACAGGGGCCGTGGGGCTACACCTTC. Its translation: CASKGQGPWGYTF.

The rearrangement joins TRBV19 to TRBJ1-2; the match to TRBD1 covers 8 bases. The germline gives CDR1 LNHDA, CDR2 SQIVND (reference sequence). CDR3 size: 14 residues. Trimming removed 7 bases from V and 3 bases from J; junction bases left unmatched: 7. CDR3 DNA sequence: TGTGCCAGTAATCCCCAGGGGGCGGACTATGGCTACACCTTC. This encodes CASNPQGADYGYTF.

The chain carries TRBV20-1 and TRBJ1-2; maybe TRBD1 (5 bases). V lost 3 bases and J 8 bases, leaving 10 bases between the germline ends. The CDR3 length is 11 residues. Germline V gives CDR1 DFQATT, CDR2 SNEGSKA (reference sequence). In DNA, the CDR3 is TGCAGTGCTAGGGGGGAGGAGGGCTACACCTTC. Its translation: CSARGEEGYTF.

The genes are TRBV5-1 and TRBJ1-1; 9 nucleotides align to TRBD1. The CDR3 length is 15 residues. J lost 4 bases, V lost 4 bases, and 8 bases had no gene match. Germline V gives CDR1 SGHRS, CDR2 YFSETQ. CDR3 residues: CASSAGTGRGTEAFF. For the CDR3, the DNA is TGCGCCAGCAGCGCCGGGACAGGGAGGGGCACTGAAGCTTTCTTT.

This rearrangement joins TRBV10-3 to TRBJ1-4; TRBD1 agrees at 7 bases. The CDR3 extends over 16 amino acids. Germline values: CDR1 ENHRY, CDR2 SYGVKD. V gave up 3 bases and J gave up 7 bases; unmatched junction bases: 11. CDR3 region: CAISEGPQGIGEKLFF. In DNA, the CDR3 is TGTGCCATCAGTGAAGGTCCACAGGGGATCGGTGAAAAACTGTTTTTT.

The chain uses TRBV2 and TRBJ2-7; no reliable D call. The germline V gene encodes CDR1 SNHLY and CDR2 FYNNEI. Trimming left V 3 bases short and J 2 bases short, with 11 bases between. The CDR3 consists of 14 residues. The CDR3 is CASSEDGQTYEQYF. CDR3 bases: TGTGCCAGCAGTGAGGATGGGCAGACCTACGAGCAGTACTTC.